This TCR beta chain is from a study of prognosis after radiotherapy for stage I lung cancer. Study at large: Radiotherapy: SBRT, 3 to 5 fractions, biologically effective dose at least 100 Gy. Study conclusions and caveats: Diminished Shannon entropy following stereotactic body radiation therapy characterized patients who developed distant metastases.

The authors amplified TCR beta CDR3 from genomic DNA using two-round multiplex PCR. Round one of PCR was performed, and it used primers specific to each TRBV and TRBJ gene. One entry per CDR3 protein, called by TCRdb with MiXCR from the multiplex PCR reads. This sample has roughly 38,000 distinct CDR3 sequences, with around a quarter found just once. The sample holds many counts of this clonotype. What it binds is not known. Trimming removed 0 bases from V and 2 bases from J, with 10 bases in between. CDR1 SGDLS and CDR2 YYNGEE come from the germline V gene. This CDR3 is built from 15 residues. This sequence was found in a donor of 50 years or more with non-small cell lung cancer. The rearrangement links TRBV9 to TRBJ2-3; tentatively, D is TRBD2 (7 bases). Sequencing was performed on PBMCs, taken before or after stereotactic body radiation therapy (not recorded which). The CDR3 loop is CASSVAGGPTDTQYF. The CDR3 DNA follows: TGTGCCAGCAGCGTAGCGGGGGGCCCCACAGATACGCAGTATTTT.